This T cell receptor beta chain was observed in a study of cytomegalovirus exposure and HLA in healthy donors. Assay used: immunoSEQ multiplex PCR; TCRdb lists only in-frame clones, some missing. In the table there are some 170,000 clones, around nine tenths of which are singletons. The CDR3 extends over 16 amino acids. J gave up 2 bases and V 2 bases, and 6 bases lay outside the gene matches. Germline lookup yields CDR1 SEHNR and CDR2 FQNEAQ (reference sequence). The sequence was collected from a man between 18 and 35 years old in good health and CMV-seropositive. Sample: PBMCs. The rearrangement joins TRBV7-9 to TRBJ2-1, with 7 bases lining up with TRBD2. The CDR3 loop is CASSLIGGSPYNEQFF. CDR3 in DNA: TGTGCCAGCAGCTTAATTGGCGGGAGTCCCTACAATGAGCAGTTCTTC. The complete variable domain, with remaining parts taken from reference TRBV7-9 and TRBJ2-1, reads DTGVSQNPRHKITKRGQNVTFRCDPISEHNRLYWYRQTLGQGPEFLTYFQNEAQLEKSRLLSDRFSAERPKGSFSTLEIQRTEQGDSAMYLCASSLIGGSPYNEQFFGPGTRLTVL.